This TCR beta chain was retrieved from a study of shared clonotypes between healthy human individuals. The overall study: The study enrolled a couple of women and three men aged 18 to 49. Study-level results: Represented genetic and exposure-history diversity was restricted by having few donors. It was observed that 4% to 6% of naive CD4 clonotypes were shared across a handful of donors.

With 1 base removed from V and 4 bases from J, the gap between germline ends came to 8 bases. CDR3 length equals 14 residues. Per the germline V gene, CDR1 is MNHEY and CDR2 is SMNVEV (reference sequence). As concerns this clone: Its antigen is not known. The sample has other DNA sequences that encode this CDR3 too.

TCRdb's table, derived via immunoSEQ multiplex PCR, lists solely in-frame clones and lacks some. The top ten clones hold approximately 23% of a sample with approximately 98,000 clones, around 65% of them seen once. The rearrangement joins TRBV27 to TRBJ1-5; D is possibly TRBD1 (6 bases). The TCR comes from a woman aged 25-40 years in good health. The material sequenced was memory CD8+ T cells sorted from blood. Subset here: CD45RO+ cells pooled with CCR7-negative TemRA cells. As DNA, the CDR3 is TGTGCCAGCAGTTTATTAGGGGGAAATCAGCCCCAGCATTTT. Translating gives CASSLLGGNQPQHF.